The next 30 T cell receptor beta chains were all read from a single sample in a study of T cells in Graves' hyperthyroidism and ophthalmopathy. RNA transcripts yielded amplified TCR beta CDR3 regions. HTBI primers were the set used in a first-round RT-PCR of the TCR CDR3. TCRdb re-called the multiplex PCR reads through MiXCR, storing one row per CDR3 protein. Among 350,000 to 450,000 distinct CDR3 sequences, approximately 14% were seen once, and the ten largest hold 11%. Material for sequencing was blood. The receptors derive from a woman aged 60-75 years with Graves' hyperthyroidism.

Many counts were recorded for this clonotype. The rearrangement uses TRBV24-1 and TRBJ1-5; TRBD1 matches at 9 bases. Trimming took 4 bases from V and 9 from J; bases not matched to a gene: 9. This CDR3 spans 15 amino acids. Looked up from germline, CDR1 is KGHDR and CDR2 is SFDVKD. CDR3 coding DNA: TGTGCCACCAGTGACGGCGGGACAGGGTTTCGGCCCCAGCATTTT. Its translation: CATSDGGTGFRPQHF.

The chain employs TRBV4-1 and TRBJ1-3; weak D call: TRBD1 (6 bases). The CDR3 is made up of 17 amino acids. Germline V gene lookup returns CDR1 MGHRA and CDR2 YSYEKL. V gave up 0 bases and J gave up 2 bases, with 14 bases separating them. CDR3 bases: TGCGCCAGCAGCCAAGATGCCGGGGGCTTAGCTGGAAACACCATATATTTT. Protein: CASSQDAGGLAGNTIYF.

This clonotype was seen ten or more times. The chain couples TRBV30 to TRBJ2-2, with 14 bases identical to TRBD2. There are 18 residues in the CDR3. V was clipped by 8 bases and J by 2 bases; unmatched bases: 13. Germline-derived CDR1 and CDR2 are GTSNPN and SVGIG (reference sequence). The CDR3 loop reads CARSRLGTSGRNTGELFF. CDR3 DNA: TGTGCCAGATCTCGACTCGGGACTAGCGGGAGAAACACCGGGGAGCTGTTTTTT.

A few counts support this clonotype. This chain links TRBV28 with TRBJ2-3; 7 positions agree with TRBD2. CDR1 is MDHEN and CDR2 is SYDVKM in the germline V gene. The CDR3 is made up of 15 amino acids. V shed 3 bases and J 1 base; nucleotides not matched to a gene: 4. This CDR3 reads CASSLAGEGTDTQYF. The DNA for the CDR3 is TGTGCCAGCAGTTTGGCGGGAGAGGGCACAGATACGCAGTATTTT. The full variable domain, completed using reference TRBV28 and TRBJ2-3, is DVKVTQSSRYLVKRTGEKVFLECVQDMDHENMFWYRQDPGLGLRLIYFSYDVKMKEKGDIPEGYSVSREKKERFSLILESASTNQTSMYLCASSLAGEGTDTQYFGPGTRLTVL.

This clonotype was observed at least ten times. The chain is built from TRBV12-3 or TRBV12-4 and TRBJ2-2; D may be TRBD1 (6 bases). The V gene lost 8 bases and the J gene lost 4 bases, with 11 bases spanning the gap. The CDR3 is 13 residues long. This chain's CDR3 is CASRQGITGELFF. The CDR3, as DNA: TGTGCCAGCCGGCAGGGGATCACCGGGGAGCTGTTTTTT.

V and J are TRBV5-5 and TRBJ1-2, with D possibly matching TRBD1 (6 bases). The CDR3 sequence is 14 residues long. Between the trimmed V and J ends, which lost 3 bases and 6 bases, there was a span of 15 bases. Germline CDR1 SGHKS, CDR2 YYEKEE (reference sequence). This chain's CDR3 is CASSSSTGSDGYTF. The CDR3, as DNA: TGTGCCAGCAGCTCGTCGACAGGCTCTGATGGCTACACCTTC.

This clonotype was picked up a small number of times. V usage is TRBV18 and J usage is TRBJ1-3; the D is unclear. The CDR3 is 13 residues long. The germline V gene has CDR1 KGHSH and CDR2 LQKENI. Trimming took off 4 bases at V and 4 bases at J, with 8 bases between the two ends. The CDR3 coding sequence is TGTGCCAGCTCACAAGAGACCGGAAACACCATATATTTT. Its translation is CASSQETGNTIYF.

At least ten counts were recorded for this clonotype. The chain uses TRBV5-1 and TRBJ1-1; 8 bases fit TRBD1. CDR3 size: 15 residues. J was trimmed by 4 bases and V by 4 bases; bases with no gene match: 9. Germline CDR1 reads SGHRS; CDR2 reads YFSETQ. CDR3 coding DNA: TGCGCCAGCAGCGTACGGACAGGGAGTGGCACTGAAGCTTTCTTT. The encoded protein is CASSVRTGSGTEAFF.

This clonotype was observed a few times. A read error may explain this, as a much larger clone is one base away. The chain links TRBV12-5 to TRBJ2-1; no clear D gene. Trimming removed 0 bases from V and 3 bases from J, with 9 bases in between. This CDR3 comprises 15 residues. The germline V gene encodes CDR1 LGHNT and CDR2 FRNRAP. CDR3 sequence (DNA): TGTGCTAGTGGTTTGGTCTATCTCTTCTACAATGAGCAGTTCTTC. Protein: CASGLVYLFYNEQFF. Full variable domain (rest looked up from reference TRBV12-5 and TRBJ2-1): DARVTQTPRHKVTEMGQEVTMRCQPILGHNTVFWYRQTMMQGLELLAYFRNRAPLDDSGMPKDRFSAEMPDATLATLKIQPSEPRDSAVYFCASGLVYLFYNEQFFGPGTRLTVL.

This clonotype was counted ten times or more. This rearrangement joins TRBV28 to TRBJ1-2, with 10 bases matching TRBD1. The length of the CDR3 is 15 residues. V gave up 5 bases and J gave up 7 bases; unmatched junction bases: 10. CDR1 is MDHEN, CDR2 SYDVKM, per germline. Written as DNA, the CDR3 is TGTGCCAGCAGTCCACCGGGACAGGGGATCAGTGGCTACACCTTC. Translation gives CASSPPGQGISGYTF.

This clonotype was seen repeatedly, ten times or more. CDR3 bases: TGTGCCAGCTCACCTCCGGGACTAGCGGGAGAGAATGAGCAGTTCTTC. It encodes CASSPPGLAGENEQFF. The V and J genes are TRBV18 and TRBJ2-1; 14 bases are shared with TRBD2. From germline, CDR1 is KGHSH and CDR2 LQKENI. This CDR3 is 16 amino acids long. V gave up 3 bases and J gave up 7 bases; unmatched junction bases: 5.

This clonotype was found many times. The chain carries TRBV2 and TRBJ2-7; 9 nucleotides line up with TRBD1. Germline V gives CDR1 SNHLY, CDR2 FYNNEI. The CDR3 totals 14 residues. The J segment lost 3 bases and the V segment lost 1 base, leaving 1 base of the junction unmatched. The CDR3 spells CASSEGTGVYEQYF. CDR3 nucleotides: TGTGCCAGCAGTGAAGGGACAGGGGTCTACGAGCAGTACTTC.

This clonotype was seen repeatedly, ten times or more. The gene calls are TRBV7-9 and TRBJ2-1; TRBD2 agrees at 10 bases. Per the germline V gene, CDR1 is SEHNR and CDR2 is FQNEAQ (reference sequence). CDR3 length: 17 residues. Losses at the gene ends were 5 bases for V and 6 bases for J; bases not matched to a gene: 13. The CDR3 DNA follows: TGTGCCAGCAGCAAAGGCCTAGCGGGAGAACAAACCAATGAGCAGTTCTTC. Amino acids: CASSKGLAGEQTNEQFF.

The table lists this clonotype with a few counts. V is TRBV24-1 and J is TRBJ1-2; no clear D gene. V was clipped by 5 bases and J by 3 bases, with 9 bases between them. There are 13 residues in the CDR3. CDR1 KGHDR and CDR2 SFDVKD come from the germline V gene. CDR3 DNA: TGTGCCACCAGTGCCATGGACGACTATGGCTACACCTTC. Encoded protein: CATSAMDDYGYTF.

The DNA of the CDR3 is TGTGCCAGCAGCCTCACCACAGGGGGGGGTGAAGCTTTCTTT. Translated: CASSLTTGGGEAFF. The chain couples TRBV14 to TRBJ1-1, with 8 bases that match TRBD1. V trimming: 4 bases; J trimming: 7 bases; junction bases outside the gene matches: 8. CDR1 SGHDN and CDR2 FVKESK come from the germline V gene. The CDR3 contains 14 residues.

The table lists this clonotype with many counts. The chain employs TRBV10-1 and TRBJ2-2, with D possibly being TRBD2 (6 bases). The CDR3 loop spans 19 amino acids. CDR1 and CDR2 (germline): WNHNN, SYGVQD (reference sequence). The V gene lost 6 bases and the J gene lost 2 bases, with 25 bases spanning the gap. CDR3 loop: CASSRANPLAEFNTGELFF. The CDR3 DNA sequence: TGCGCCAGCAGCCGGGCGAACCCCTTAGCGGAGTTTAACACCGGGGAGCTGTTTTTT.

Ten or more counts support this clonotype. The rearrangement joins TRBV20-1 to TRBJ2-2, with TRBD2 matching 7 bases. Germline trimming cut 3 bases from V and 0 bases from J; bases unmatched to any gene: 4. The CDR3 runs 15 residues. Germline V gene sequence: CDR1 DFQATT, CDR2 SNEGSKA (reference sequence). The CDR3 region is CSASPLAPNTGELFF. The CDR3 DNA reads TGCAGTGCTAGCCCACTAGCGCCGAACACCGGGGAGCTGTTTTTT.

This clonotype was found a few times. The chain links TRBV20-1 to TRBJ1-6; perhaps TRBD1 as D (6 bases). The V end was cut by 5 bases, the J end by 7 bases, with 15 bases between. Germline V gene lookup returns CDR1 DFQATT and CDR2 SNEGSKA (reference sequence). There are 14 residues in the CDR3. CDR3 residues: CSAYEAGANSPLHF. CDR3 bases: TGCAGTGCTTACGAGGCGGGGGCGAATTCACCCCTCCACTTT.

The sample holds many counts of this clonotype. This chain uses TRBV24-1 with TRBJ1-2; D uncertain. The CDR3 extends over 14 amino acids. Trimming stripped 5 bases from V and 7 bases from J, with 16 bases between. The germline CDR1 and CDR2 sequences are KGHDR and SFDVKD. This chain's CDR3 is CATSVGPPWSGYTF. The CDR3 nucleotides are TGTGCCACCAGTGTCGGCCCTCCCTGGAGTGGCTACACCTTC.

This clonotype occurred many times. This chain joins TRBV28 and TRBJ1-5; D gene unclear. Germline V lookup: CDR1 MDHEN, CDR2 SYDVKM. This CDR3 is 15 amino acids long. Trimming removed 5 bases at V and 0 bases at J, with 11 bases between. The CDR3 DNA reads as TGTGCCAGCAGTCCCAGGCCATATAGCAATCAGCCCCAGCATTTT. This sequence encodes CASSPRPYSNQPQHF. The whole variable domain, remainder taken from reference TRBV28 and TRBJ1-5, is DVKVTQSSRYLVKRTGEKVFLECVQDMDHENMFWYRQDPGLGLRLIYFSYDVKMKEKGDIPEGYSVSREKKERFSLILESASTNQTSMYLCASSPRPYSNQPQHFGDGTRLSIL.

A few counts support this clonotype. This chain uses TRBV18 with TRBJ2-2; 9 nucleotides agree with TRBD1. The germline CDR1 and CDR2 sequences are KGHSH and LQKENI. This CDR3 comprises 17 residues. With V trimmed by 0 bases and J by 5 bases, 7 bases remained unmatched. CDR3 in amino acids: CASSPPGQGGGTGELFF. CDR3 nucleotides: TGTGCCAGCTCACCACCGGGACAGGGAGGAGGAACCGGGGAGCTGTTTTTT.

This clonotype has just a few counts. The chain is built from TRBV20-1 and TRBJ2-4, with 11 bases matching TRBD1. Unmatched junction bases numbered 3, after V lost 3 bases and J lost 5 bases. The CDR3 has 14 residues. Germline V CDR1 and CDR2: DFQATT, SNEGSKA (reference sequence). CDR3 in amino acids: CSARGTGGENIQYF. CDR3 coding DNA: TGCAGTGCTAGGGGGACAGGGGGGGAAAACATTCAGTACTTC.

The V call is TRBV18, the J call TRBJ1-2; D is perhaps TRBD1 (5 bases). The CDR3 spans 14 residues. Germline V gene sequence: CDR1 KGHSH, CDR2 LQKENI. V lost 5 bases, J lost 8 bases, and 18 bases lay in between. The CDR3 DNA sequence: TGTGCCAGCTCATCTTCGGACGGGGGACTCGGCTACACCTTC. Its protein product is CASSSSDGGLGYTF.

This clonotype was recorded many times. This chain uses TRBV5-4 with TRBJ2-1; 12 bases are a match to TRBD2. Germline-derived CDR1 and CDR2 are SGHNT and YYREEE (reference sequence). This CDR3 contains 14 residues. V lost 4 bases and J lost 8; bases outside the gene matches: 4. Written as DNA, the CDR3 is TGTGCCAGCAGCCCGACTAGCGGGAGTGATGAGCAGTTCTTC. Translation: CASSPTSGSDEQFF.

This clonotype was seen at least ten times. The CDR3 DNA follows: TGTGCCAGCAGGGCCGTCCCAGATACGCAGTATTTT. This sequence encodes CASRAVPDTQYF. The chain recombines TRBV2 with TRBJ2-3; D gene uncertain. Trimming took 6 bases from V and 4 from J, leaving 8 bases between them. This CDR3 comprises 12 residues. The V gene's germline CDR1 is SNHLY and CDR2 FYNNEI.

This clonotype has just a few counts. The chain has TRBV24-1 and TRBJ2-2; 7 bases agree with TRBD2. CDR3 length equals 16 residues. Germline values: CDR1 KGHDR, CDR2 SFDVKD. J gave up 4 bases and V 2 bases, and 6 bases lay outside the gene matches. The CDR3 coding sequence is TGTGCCACCAGTGATTCCCCAGCGGGATCCACCGGGGAGCTGTTTTTT. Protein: CATSDSPAGSTGELFF.

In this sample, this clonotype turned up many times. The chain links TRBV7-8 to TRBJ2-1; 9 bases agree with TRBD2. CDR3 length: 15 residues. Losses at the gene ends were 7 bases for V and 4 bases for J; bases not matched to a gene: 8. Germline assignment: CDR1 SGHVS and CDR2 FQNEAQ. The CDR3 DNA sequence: TGTGCCAGCACCTCTAGCGGGATCTTTTACAATGAGCAGTTCTTC. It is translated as CASTSSGIFYNEQFF.

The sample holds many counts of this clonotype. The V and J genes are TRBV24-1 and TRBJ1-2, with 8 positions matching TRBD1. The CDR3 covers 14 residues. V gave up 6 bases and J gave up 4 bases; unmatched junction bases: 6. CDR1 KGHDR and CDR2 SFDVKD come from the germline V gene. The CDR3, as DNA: TGTGCCACCAGTCCACCGACAGGGGTCTATGGCTACACCTTC. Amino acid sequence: CATSPPTGVYGYTF.

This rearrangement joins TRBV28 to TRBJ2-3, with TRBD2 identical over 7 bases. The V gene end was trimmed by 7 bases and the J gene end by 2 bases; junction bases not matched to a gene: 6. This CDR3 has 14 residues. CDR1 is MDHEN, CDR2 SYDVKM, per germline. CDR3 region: CASTAGDYTDTQYF. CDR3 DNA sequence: TGTGCCAGCACGGCGGGAGATTACACAGATACGCAGTATTTT.

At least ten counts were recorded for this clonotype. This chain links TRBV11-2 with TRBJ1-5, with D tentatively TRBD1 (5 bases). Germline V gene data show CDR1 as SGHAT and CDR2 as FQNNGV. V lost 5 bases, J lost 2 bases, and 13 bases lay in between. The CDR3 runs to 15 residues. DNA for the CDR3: TGTGCCAGCAGCCCGGACCAGGGAGGCAATCAGCCCCAGCATTTT. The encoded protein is CASSPDQGGNQPQHF.